The 20 T cell receptor beta chains given below trace back to one sample, sequenced in a study of T cells in Graves' hyperthyroidism and ophthalmopathy (dated by TCRdb to the late 2010s). Libraries were prepared through multiplex PCR. Sequencing relied on an Illumina HiSeq 2000. TCR beta CDR3 regions were amplified from RNA transcripts. The TCR CDR3 was subjected to a first round of RT-PCR using the HTBI primer set and the Qiagen OneStep RT-PCR kit. TCRdb reran the public reads through fastp at Q25 and MiXCR, keeping productive beta chains. Here each entry gathers all rows of one CDR3 protein and keeps the most common genes and DNA. The sample contains some 270,000 distinct CDR3 sequences, about 24% of them found a single time. Roughly a third of the sample goes to the ten largest clones. The sample was blood. These receptors were taken from a woman between 40 and 55 years old with Graves' ophthalmopathy.

This clonotype was counted many times. Being one base from a much bigger clone, this may be a read error. The V and J genes are TRBV7-8 and TRBJ2-2; D gene unclear. There are 15 residues in the CDR3. The V and J ends lost 1 base and 3 bases respectively, with 9 bases between them. The germline V gene encodes CDR1 SGHVS and CDR2 FQNEAQ. CDR3 nucleotide sequence: TGTGCCAGCAGCTTAGTCACTACGGACACCGGGGAGCTGTTTTTT. This translates into CASSLVTTDTGELFF. Complete variable domain (other parts from reference TRBV7-8 and TRBJ2-2): GAGVSQSPRYKVAKRGQDVALRCDPISGHVSLFWYQQALGQGPEFLTYFQNEAQLDKSGLPSDRFFAERPEGSVSTLKIQRTQQEDSAVYLCASSLVTTDTGELFFGEGSRLTVL.

V and J are TRBV11-2 and TRBJ1-5; TRBD1 matches 7 bases. CDR1 SGHAT and CDR2 FQNNGV come from the germline V gene. Trimming at V came to 5 bases and at J to 7 bases, leaving 8 bases not matched to a gene. This CDR3 has 14 residues. CDR3 region: CASSATGSSQPQHF. CDR3 DNA sequence: TGTGCCAGCAGCGCGACAGGGTCTTCGCAGCCCCAGCATTTT.

The chain uses TRBV6-2 or TRBV6-3 and TRBJ1-1; D is uncertain. Trimming took off 7 bases at V and 0 bases at J, with 9 bases between the two ends. In germline, CDR1 is MNHEY, CDR2 SVGEGT. This CDR3 contains 13 residues. CDR3 coding DNA: TGTGCCAGCACCCGGTACGTGAACACTGAAGCTTTCTTT. It translates to CASTRYVNTEAFF.

This clonotype was recorded at least ten times. This may be a read error, as it is one base from a much larger clone. V and J are TRBV24-1 and TRBJ2-5, with D maybe TRBD2 (5 bases). CDR1 and CDR2 (germline): KGHDR, SFDVKD. Between the trimmed V and J ends, which lost 4 bases and 1 base, there was a span of 12 bases. The CDR3 spans 15 residues. DNA of the CDR3: TGTGCCACCAGTGAGAGGGCGGAAACCCAAGAGACCCAGTACTTC. Encoded protein: CATSERAETQETQYF.

This clonotype was counted at least ten times. This chain connects TRBV20-1 to TRBJ2-2, with D tentatively TRBD1 or TRBD2 (5 bases each). This CDR3 is 14 amino acids long. V dropped 4 bases and J dropped 2 bases, with 11 bases sitting between them. Germline values: CDR1 DFQATT, CDR2 SNEGSKA (reference sequence). This CDR3 reads CSANVGDNTGELFF. The CDR3 DNA reads TGCAGTGCTAACGTCGGGGACAACACCGGGGAGCTGTTTTTT.

With respect to this clonotype: The final CDR3 position lacks the conserved phenylalanine or tryptophan, pointing to a likely read error. Because the CDR3's place on the DNA is in doubt, the DNA is left out and the CDR3 is given as listed by TCRdb. The genes are TRBV30 and TRBJ2-7; no check of the table's D call, TRBD2, against the DNA was made. A total of 14 residues make up the CDR3, ends included. CDR1 is GTSNPN, CDR2 SVGIG, per germline (reference sequence). CDR3 region: CAWSFLRISGRGPP.

This clonotype was seen many times. The J gene is TRBJ2-7, the V gene TRBV2, with D unresolved. The V end was cut by 3 bases, the J end by 2 bases, with 8 bases between. Per germline, CDR1 SNHLY and CDR2 FYNNEI. The CDR3 loop spans 13 amino acids. CDR3 amino acids: CASSDQGPYEQYF. The CDR3 DNA follows: TGTGCCAGCAGTGACCAAGGGCCCTACGAGCAGTACTTC. Combining the CDR3 with reference TRBV2 and TRBJ2-7 gives the whole variable domain EPEVTQTPSHQVTQMGQEVILRCVPISNHLYFYWYRQILGQKVEFLVSFYNNEISEKSEIFDDQFSVERPDGSNFTLKIRSTKLEDSAMYFCASSDQGPYEQYFGPGTRLTVT.

Many counts were recorded for this clonotype. The chain joins TRBV9 to TRBJ1-2; D is unresolved. CDR3 size: 13 residues. The V gene lost 0 bases and the J gene lost 7 bases, with 10 bases spanning the gap. Per germline, CDR1 SGDLS and CDR2 YYNGEE. The CDR3 spells CASSVDGYGGYTF. The CDR3 DNA reads TGTGCCAGCAGCGTAGACGGGTACGGTGGCTACACCTTC.

This clonotype was seen ten or more times. The V gene is TRBV12-5, the J gene TRBJ2-5, with unresolved D. Trimming pared 8 bases from V and 1 base from J, leaving 8 bases between. Germline V gene data show CDR1 as LGHNT and CDR2 as FRNRAP. This CDR3 has 12 residues. CDR3 loop: CASKGSQETQYF. In nucleotides, the CDR3 is TGTGCTAGTAAGGGCTCCCAAGAGACCCAGTACTTC.

Ten or more counts support this clonotype. The chain is built from TRBV20-1 and TRBJ2-7; 9 bases line up with TRBD2. Germline V lookup: CDR1 DFQATT, CDR2 SNEGSKA (reference sequence). Germline trimming cut 5 bases from V and 0 bases from J; bases unmatched to any gene: 8. The CDR3 loop spans 15 amino acids. The CDR3 sequence: CSARQLAGISYEQYF. CDR3 sequence (DNA): TGCAGTGCTCGTCAGCTAGCGGGGATCTCCTACGAGCAGTACTTC.

This clonotype has a count of ten or more. The chain links TRBV9 to TRBJ1-5, with 7 positions matching TRBD1. The CDR3 is 13 residues long. The junction had 1 base not matched to a gene; V was cut back by 3 bases and J by 4 bases. Per germline, CDR1 SGDLS and CDR2 YYNGEE. The CDR3 protein is CASSGTGNQPQHF. Here the CDR3 DNA reads TGTGCCAGCAGCGGGACAGGAAATCAGCCCCAGCATTTT.

This clonotype was counted many times. The chain combines TRBV6-1 with TRBJ1-5; tentatively, D is TRBD1 (6 bases). The CDR3 has 15 residues. Germline values: CDR1 MNHNS, CDR2 SASEGT. With 1 base removed from V and 6 bases from J, the gap between germline ends came to 13 bases. The CDR3 region has the DNA TGTGCCAGCAGTGAAGTTGGACAGCCCTTTCAGCCCCAGCATTTT. Translated, it gives CASSEVGQPFQPQHF.

This clonotype came up many times. The chain joins TRBV28 to TRBJ2-7; a weak D match, TRBD1 (6 bases). This CDR3 is built from 13 residues. V shed 7 bases and J shed 0 bases, with 10 bases lying between them. Germline CDR1 is MDHEN and CDR2 is SYDVKM. CDR3 nucleotide sequence: TGTGCCAGCACCCAGGGGTCCTCCTACGAGCAGTACTTC. This codes for CASTQGSSYEQYF.

This clonotype was counted ten times or more. V usage is TRBV28 and J usage is TRBJ1-1, with 7 bases fitting TRBD1. Germline-derived CDR1 and CDR2 are MDHEN and SYDVKM. The V and J ends lost 6 bases and 5 bases, in that order; junction bases with no gene match: 9. CDR3 size: 14 residues. DNA for the CDR3: TGTGCCAGCAGCTCGAAAGGGGGCCTAACTGAAGCTTTCTTT. Translating gives CASSSKGGLTEAFF.

The rearrangement links TRBV6-5 to TRBJ1-5; D remains unclear. Per germline, CDR1 MNHEY and CDR2 SVGAGI. V lost 2 bases and J 6 bases, leaving 26 bases between the germline ends. CDR3 size: 19 residues. DNA for the CDR3: TGTGCCAGCAGTTACAGGACCGCCGACGTGGTTTCTGTCGGTCAGCCCCAGCATTTT. Translating it yields CASSYRTADVVSVGQPQHF.

This clonotype was recorded at least ten times. The chain is built from TRBV7-2 and TRBJ1-5; D gene unclear. CDR1 SGHTA and CDR2 FQGNSA come from the germline V gene. Trimming pared 1 base from V and 0 bases from J, leaving 1 base between. The CDR3 runs 13 residues. CDR3 protein: CASSLDSNQPQHF. The DNA for the CDR3 is TGTGCCAGCAGCTTAGATAGCAATCAGCCCCAGCATTTT.

V is TRBV20-1 and J is TRBJ1-1; unclear D gene. This CDR3 is built from 13 residues. Trimming left V 0 bases short and J 1 base short, with 6 bases between. CDR1 and CDR2 from the germline V gene are DFQATT and SNEGSKA (reference sequence). The chain's CDR3 is CSARDIENTEAFF. CDR3 nucleotide sequence: TGCAGTGCTAGAGACATAGAGAACACTGAAGCTTTCTTT.

The chain recombines TRBV6-1 with TRBJ2-7; maybe TRBD2 (5 bases). Germline V CDR1 and CDR2: MNHNS, SASEGT. Trimming removed 6 bases from V and 4 bases from J, with 19 bases in between. This CDR3 is built from 15 residues. This CDR3 is CASRPHRGGEYEQYF. The CDR3 coding sequence is TGTGCCAGCAGGCCCCATCGCGGAGGCGAGTACGAGCAGTACTTC.

This clonotype was found a few times. The chain combines TRBV6-4 with TRBJ2-2; 8 bases are shared with TRBD2. Germline CDR1 reads MRHNA; CDR2 reads SNTAGT. J was trimmed by 3 bases and V by 7 bases; bases with no gene match: 4. This CDR3 is built from 14 residues. CDR3 amino acids: CASKGSGDTGELFF. CDR3 nucleotide sequence: TGTGCCAGCAAGGGTAGCGGGGACACCGGGGAGCTGTTTTTT.

This clonotype has more than one count but fewer than ten. The J gene is TRBJ2-5, the V gene TRBV11-1, with 10 bases that match TRBD2. The CDR3 totals 17 residues. Germline V lookup: CDR1 SGHAT, CDR2 FQDESV (reference sequence). V was pared by 5 bases and J by 2 bases, with 11 bases of the junction left unmatched. CDR3 nucleotide sequence: TGTGCCAGCAGCCATAATCGAGGGACTAGCGATCAAGAGACCCAGTACTTC. It is translated as CASSHNRGTSDQETQYF.